These 8 T cell receptor beta chains were all obtained from the same sample, sequenced in a study of OX40 agonist ivuxolimab in advanced cancers. The protocol was immunoSEQ multiplex PCR, while the TCRdb copy is restricted to in-frame clones and leaves out a portion. The sample shows about 64,000 clones, approximately 84% of them seen only once. Sequencing used CD4+ or CD8+ T cells sorted from blood, obtained in a trial of the OX40 agonist ivuxolimab. Receptors originate from an adult with an advanced solid tumor such as melanoma, head and neck, liver or kidney cancer.

The chain recombines TRBV4-3 with TRBJ2-7; D is unresolved. The V end lost 4 bases, the J end lost 1 base, and 8 bases lay between the germline ends. Per germline, CDR1 LGHNA and CDR2 YSLEER. The CDR3 covers 13 residues. CDR3 sequence: CASSPQPSYEQYF. CDR3 nucleotide sequence: TGCGCCAGCAGCCCCCAGCCATCCTACGAGCAGTACTTC.

This clone was detected only a few times. The V gene is TRBV5-1, the J gene TRBJ1-5; 9 nucleotides line up with TRBD1. Germline loops: CDR1 SGHRS, CDR2 YFSETQ. The V gene end was trimmed by 6 bases and the J gene end by 5 bases; junction bases not matched to a gene: 9. This CDR3 is 15 amino acids long. Written as DNA, the CDR3 is TGCGCCAGCACCGCCGGGACAGGGCTGGATCAGCCCCAGCATTTT. Protein sequence: CASTAGTGLDQPQHF.

The chain is built from TRBV7-9 and TRBJ1-2; D remains ambiguous. V lost 5 bases and J lost 2, with 18 bases in between. Germline loops: CDR1 SEHNR, CDR2 FQNEAQ (reference sequence). This CDR3 comprises 16 residues. The CDR3 DNA reads as TGTGCCAGCAGCCGCGTCGGTGGAGTCTTAAACTATGGCTACACCTTC. It yields the protein CASSRVGGVLNYGYTF. Using reference TRBV7-9 and TRBJ1-2 for the parts outside the CDR3, the full variable domain is DTGVSQNPRHKITKRGQNVTFRCDPISEHNRLYWYRQTLGQGPEFLTYFQNEAQLEKSRLLSDRFSAERPKGSFSTLEIQRTEQGDSAMYLCASSRVGGVLNYGYTFGSGTRLTVV.

This rearrangement joins TRBV2 to TRBJ1-2, with D hard to call. V was clipped by 5 bases and J by 4 bases, with 14 bases between them. This CDR3 is built from 14 residues. From germline, CDR1 is SNHLY and CDR2 FYNNEI. The CDR3 here is CASSPQRWGYGYTF. DNA for the CDR3: TGTGCCAGCAGTCCACAGCGCTGGGGCTATGGCTACACCTTC.

This rearrangement joins TRBV7-3 to TRBJ2-3; no firm D call. Germline CDR1 is SGHTA and CDR2 is FQGTGA. This CDR3 spans 13 amino acids. V lost 5 bases and J lost 2, with 8 bases in between. The CDR3 DNA is TGTGCCAGCAGCCCGGCAAACACAGATACGCAGTATTTT. Residues: CASSPANTDTQYF.

V is TRBV30 and J is TRBJ1-2; no firm D call. Trimming removed 2 bases from V and 1 base from J, with 11 bases in between. This CDR3 has 14 amino acids. Per germline, CDR1 GTSNPN and CDR2 SVGIG (reference sequence). CDR3 DNA: TGTGCCTGGAGTAAGAGCCGACTTAACTATGGCTACACCTTC. The encoded protein is CAWSKSRLNYGYTF.

The chain combines TRBV25-1 with TRBJ1-3; D not resolved. The CDR3 is made up of 12 amino acids. CDR1 is MGHDK, CDR2 SYGVNS, per germline. Trimming took 4 bases from V and 3 from J, leaving 4 bases between them. CDR3 DNA sequence: TGTGCCAGCAGTGTGGTTGGAAACACCATATATTTT. As protein: CASSVVGNTIYF.

The gene calls are TRBV7-2 and TRBJ2-5; D remains ambiguous. The V end was cut by 3 bases, the J end by 5 bases, with 16 bases between. CDR3 length equals 15 residues. Looked up from germline, CDR1 is SGHTA and CDR2 is FQGNSA. In DNA form, the CDR3 reads TGTGCCAGCAGCTTTAGTGGCGGACGGCACGAGACCCAGTACTTC. Translation gives CASSFSGGRHETQYF.